What follows are 31 T cell receptor beta chains derived from one specimen sequenced in a study of blood T cell repertoires in COVID-19. The protocol was immunoSEQ multiplex PCR, while the TCRdb copy is restricted to in-frame clones and leaves out a portion. The table has 250,000 to 300,000 clones, 85% to 90% seen once. The sequencing sample was made of PBMCs or T cells enriched from blood (not recorded which). These receptors all come from a woman aged 45-59 years who had been exposed to COVID-19.

The chain carries TRBV11-3 and TRBJ2-5, with TRBD2 as a possible D gene (6 bases). This CDR3 comprises 14 residues. The ends were cut back, 5 bases at V and 1 base at J, with 11 bases in the middle. CDR1 and CDR2 from the germline V gene are SGHNT and YENEEA. The CDR3 nucleotides are TGTGCCAGCAGCCAGGGACTTTCCCAAGAGACCCAGTACTTC. As protein: CASSQGLSQETQYF. Filled out from reference TRBV11-3 and TRBJ2-5, the complete variable domain reads EAGVVQSPRYKIIEKKQPVAFWCNPISGHNTLYWYLQNLGQGPELLIRYENEEAVDDSQLPKDRFSAERLKGVDSTLKIQPAELGDSAVYLCASSQGLSQETQYFGPGTRLLVL.

This chain connects TRBV6-6 to TRBJ2-7; TRBD1 matches at 8 bases. The CDR3 is 15 amino acids. Germline lookup yields CDR1 MNHNY and CDR2 SVGAGI (reference sequence). V dropped 4 bases and J dropped 4; count of bases not matched to a gene: 9. CDR3 sequence (DNA): TGTGCCAGCAGTTCCAGGGACAGGATTTCATACGAGCAGTACTTC. This translates into CASSSRDRISYEQYF.

V gene TRBV19 combines with J gene TRBJ1-2; TRBD1 is a possible D gene (5 bases). Germline lookup yields CDR1 LNHDA and CDR2 SQIVND (reference sequence). The germline V and J ends were trimmed by 8 bases and 5 bases, with 18 bases remaining between them. The CDR3 spans 14 residues. The CDR3 sequence: CASSTERGLYGYTF. DNA of the CDR3: TGTGCCAGTTCTACCGAGAGGGGACTATATGGCTACACCTTC.

The chain combines TRBV19 with TRBJ1-4; TRBD1 aligns across 11 bases. The germline CDR1 and CDR2 sequences are LNHDA and SQIVND (reference sequence). The ends lost 5 bases at V and 4 bases at J; junction bases unmatched: 6. The CDR3 totals 16 residues. CDR3 bases: TGTGCCAGTAGTTTCTCCGGGACAGGGGGTAATGAAAAACTGTTTTTT. Protein product: CASSFSGTGGNEKLFF.

The CDR3 here is CASIELGVLYF. The CDR3, as DNA: TGCGCCAGCATAGAATTAGGGGTCTTGTACTTC. The chain uses TRBV5-1 and TRBJ2-7; a possible D gene is TRBD1 (5 bases). Trimming cost V 6 bases and J 12 bases, with 16 bases left between them. Germline V gene sequence: CDR1 SGHRS, CDR2 YFSETQ. The length of the CDR3 is 11 residues.

The J gene is TRBJ2-1, the V gene TRBV24-1, with 8 bases aligning to TRBD2. Germline lookup yields CDR1 KGHDR and CDR2 SFDVKD. J was trimmed by 0 bases and V by 3 bases; bases with no gene match: 3. The CDR3 extends over 16 amino acids. This chain's CDR3 is CATSDPTSGSYNEQFF. The CDR3 nucleotides read TGTGCCACCAGTGATCCCACTAGCGGCTCCTACAATGAGCAGTTCTTC.

This sequence joins TRBV19 and TRBJ2-5; 10 bases map to TRBD1. The CDR3 contains 17 residues. Per germline, CDR1 LNHDA and CDR2 SQIVND (reference sequence). Germline trimming cut 6 bases from V and 5 bases from J; bases unmatched to any gene: 15. The CDR3 DNA reads TGTGCCAGTAGCACCGGGACAGGGGTTTTTGGTTCGGAGACCCAGTACTTC. This translates into CASSTGTGVFGSETQYF.

CDR3 in amino acids: CASSLQGESGELFF. The CDR3 nucleotides read TGTGCCAGCAGCTTACAGGGTGAAAGCGGGGAGCTGTTTTTT. The chain joins TRBV7-9 to TRBJ2-2, with a possible D match to TRBD1 (5 bases). The germline CDR1 and CDR2 sequences are SEHNR and FQNEAQ (reference sequence). The V and J ends lost 2 bases and 7 bases respectively, with 11 bases between them. The CDR3 sequence is 14 residues long.

Note on this clone: Germline is not matched at one junction end, which may reflect a read error. This rearrangement joins TRBV11-2 to TRBJ2-2; TRBD1 matches at 7 bases. The germline CDR1 and CDR2 sequences are SGHAT and FQNNGV. The CDR3 covers 16 residues. The DNA for the CDR3 is TGTGCCAGCAGCATAGACAGGGTGGTAAACACCGGGGAGCTGTTTTTT. Residues: CASSIDRVVNTGELFF. Drawing the rest from reference TRBV11-2 and TRBJ2-2, the complete variable domain is EAGVAQSPRYKIIEKRQSVAFWCNPISGHATLYWYQQILGQGPKLLIQFQNNGVVDDSQLPKDRFSAERLKGVDSTLKIQPAKLEDSAVYLCASSIDRVVNTGELFFGEGSRLTVL.

The chain links TRBV27 to TRBJ1-5; unclear D gene. Germline V gene data show CDR1 as MNHEY and CDR2 as SMNVEV (reference sequence). This CDR3 contains 13 residues. V was shortened by 3 bases and J by 7 bases, with 10 bases between the two germline ends. The CDR3 sequence: CASSLGAQQPQHF. As DNA, the CDR3 is TGTGCCAGCAGTTTGGGAGCTCAACAGCCCCAGCATTTT.

V gene TRBV29-1 combines with J gene TRBJ2-5, with 10 bases fitting TRBD1. Germline V CDR1 and CDR2: SQVTM, ANQGSEA. The CDR3 has 13 amino acids. J was trimmed by 5 bases and V by 7 bases; bases with no gene match: 7. The CDR3 DNA is TGCAGCGGTCGGACAGGGGGAGTCGAGACCCAGTACTTC. This gives the protein CSGRTGGVETQYF.

In the case of this clone: Other DNA sequences in the same sample also yield this CDR3. This rearrangement joins TRBV3-1 (or the pseudogene TRBV3-2) to TRBJ2-1; 8 nucleotides align to TRBD1. V shed 5 bases, J shed 0 bases, and the junction held 3 bases outside the gene matches. The germline V gene has CDR1 LGHDT and CDR2 YNNKEL (reference sequence). CDR3 length: 15 amino acids. The CDR3 nucleotides are TGTGCCAGCAGCTTAACAGGGGGCTCCTACAATGAGCAGTTCTTC. It codes for CASSLTGGSYNEQFF.

The chain combines TRBV7-2 with TRBJ2-5; D remains unclear. Germline V lookup: CDR1 SGHTA, CDR2 FQGNSA. The CDR3 is 13 amino acids. Trimming pared 1 base from V and 5 bases from J, leaving 8 bases between. In DNA form, the CDR3 reads TGTGCCAGCAGCTTAGGCTCGCGGGAGACCCAGTACTTC. The encoded protein is CASSLGSRETQYF.

With respect to this clone: Other DNA sequences in the sample encode the same CDR3. The chain is built from TRBV18 and TRBJ1-5; 9 bases map to TRBD1. V dropped 3 bases and J dropped 3; count of bases not matched to a gene: 3. The CDR3 length is 15 residues. The germline V gene has CDR1 KGHSH and CDR2 LQKENI. In DNA, the CDR3 is TGTGCCAGCTCACCCGGGACAGGGATCAATCAGCCCCAGCATTTT. Amino acid sequence: CASSPGTGINQPQHF.

The chain links TRBV7-9 to TRBJ2-1; TRBD2 is a possible D gene (7 bases). The V end lost 5 bases, the J end lost 0 bases, and 14 bases lay between the germline ends. This CDR3 contains 16 residues. CDR1 and CDR2 (germline): SEHNR, FQNEAQ (reference sequence). The CDR3 loop is CASSRLRGGSYNEQFF. The CDR3 DNA reads TGTGCCAGCAGCCGCCTGAGGGGGGGCTCCTACAATGAGCAGTTCTTC.

The chain combines TRBV10-3 with TRBJ1-2; the D gene is possibly TRBD1 (6 bases). The CDR3 is 14 residues long. V dropped 1 base and J dropped 4 bases, with 10 bases sitting between them. CDR1 is ENHRY, CDR2 SYGVKD, per germline. CDR3 coding DNA: TGTGCCATCAGTGAGTTGAACAGGGCCTATGGCTACACCTTC. It codes for CAISELNRAYGYTF.

This rearrangement joins TRBV24-1 to TRBJ2-2, with D perhaps TRBD2 (5 bases). CDR3 size: 13 residues. V dropped 9 bases and J dropped 0 bases, with 7 bases sitting between them. Germline V gene data show CDR1 as KGHDR and CDR2 as SFDVKD. The CDR3: CATADSNTGELFF. In DNA form, the CDR3 reads TGTGCCACCGCGGACTCGAACACCGGGGAGCTGTTTTTT.

The V call is TRBV28, the J call TRBJ2-2; tentative D call: TRBD1 (6 bases). The CDR3 loop spans 15 amino acids. In germline, CDR1 is MDHEN, CDR2 SYDVKM. V lost 6 bases and J lost 0, with 11 bases in between. In nucleotides, the CDR3 is TGTGCCAGCAGACCCTACAGGGCGAACACCGGGGAGCTGTTTTTT. The encoded protein is CASRPYRANTGELFF.

V and J are TRBV28 and TRBJ2-2; 8 bases are a match to TRBD2. The V gene end was trimmed by 1 base and the J gene end by 2 bases; junction bases not matched to a gene: 12. Per the germline V gene, CDR1 is MDHEN and CDR2 is SYDVKM. The CDR3 runs to 19 residues. The CDR3 is CASSLSLVDSGVNTGELFF. The CDR3 region has the DNA TGTGCCAGCAGTTTATCCTTAGTCGATAGCGGGGTTAACACCGGGGAGCTGTTTTTT.

The rearrangement joins TRBV13 to TRBJ2-1; D might be TRBD2 (6 bases). This CDR3 has 14 amino acids. Germline loops: CDR1 PRHDT, CDR2 FYEKMQ (reference sequence). V was cut by 0 bases and J by 6 bases, with 9 bases left in between. The chain's CDR3 is CASSLGTSSNEQFF. The CDR3 DNA reads TGTGCCAGCAGCTTAGGGACTAGTTCCAATGAGCAGTTCTTC.

As to this clone: Other nucleotide sequences from this sample produce the same CDR3. The chain combines TRBV6-5 with TRBJ2-7; 8 nucleotides match TRBD1. Germline V gives CDR1 MNHEY, CDR2 SVGAGI. V lost 6 bases, J lost 2 bases, and 3 bases stayed unmatched. The CDR3 runs to 13 residues. The CDR3 DNA reads TGTGCCAGCAGAAGGACAGGGACCTACGAGCAGTACTTC. It specifies CASRRTGTYEQYF.

This rearrangement joins TRBV6-5 to TRBJ1-6, with TRBD1 identical over 10 bases. This CDR3 contains 16 residues. Losses at the gene ends were 0 bases for V and 9 bases for J; bases not matched to a gene: 5. Germline assignment: CDR1 MNHEY and CDR2 SVGAGI. The CDR3 nucleotides read TGTGCCAGCAGTTACTCTGGGACAGGGGTTGGTTCACCCCTCCACTTT. Protein product: CASSYSGTGVGSPLHF.

The gene calls are TRBV15 and TRBJ2-7; the match to TRBD2 covers 9 bases. Trimming took 5 bases from V and 6 from J; bases not matched to a gene: 8. The CDR3 contains 14 residues. Germline assignment: CDR1 LNHNV and CDR2 YYDKDF (reference sequence). As DNA, the CDR3 is TGTGCCACCAGCGGGAGCGGGGGGCTCAGCGAGCAGTACTTC. Encoded protein: CATSGSGGLSEQYF.

The chain is built from TRBV5-1 and TRBJ2-5; weak D call: TRBD1 (6 bases). From germline, CDR1 is SGHRS and CDR2 YFSETQ. This CDR3 is built from 14 residues. V was cut by 0 bases and J by 3 bases, with 9 bases left in between. The CDR3 reads CASSLGQEKETQYF. The CDR3 coding sequence is TGCGCCAGCAGCTTGGGACAGGAAAAAGAGACCCAGTACTTC.

This clone has more than one count but fewer than ten. The V call is TRBV19, the J call TRBJ1-5; 7 nucleotides agree with TRBD1. This CDR3 has 15 residues. Germline V gene lookup returns CDR1 LNHDA and CDR2 SQIVND (reference sequence). Trimming at V came to 4 bases and at J to 2 bases, leaving 5 bases not matched to a gene. The CDR3 sequence is CASSRQGVGNQPQHF. Written as DNA, the CDR3 is TGTGCCAGTAGTAGACAGGGTGTGGGCAATCAGCCCCAGCATTTT.

In its sample, this clone was seen once. This chain connects TRBV5-1 to TRBJ1-3; possibly TRBD1 for D (5 bases). V was cut by 4 bases and J by 2 bases, with 16 bases left in between. This CDR3 has 16 amino acids. From germline, CDR1 is SGHRS and CDR2 YFSETQ. CDR3 residues: CASSPGAGVAGNTIYF. The CDR3 nucleotides read TGCGCCAGCAGCCCCGGCGCGGGGGTAGCTGGAAACACCATATATTTT.

This clone was seen more than once but under ten times. CDR3 sequence (DNA): TGTGCCAGCAGTTTAGAGGGTTTTAATTCACCCCTCCACTTT. It is translated as CASSLEGFNSPLHF. V gene TRBV27 combines with J gene TRBJ1-6; D ambiguous. The V gene's germline CDR1 is MNHEY and CDR2 SMNVEV (reference sequence). V lost 2 bases, J lost 6 bases, and 8 bases lay in between. This CDR3 is 14 amino acids long.

This chain joins TRBV20-1 and TRBJ1-1, with 12 bases lining up with TRBD1. The CDR3 is 18 residues long. Trimming took 3 bases from V and 6 from J; bases not matched to a gene: 17. Per the germline V gene, CDR1 is DFQATT and CDR2 is SNEGSKA (reference sequence). The CDR3 coding sequence is TGCAGTGCTAGTGGGTTTCGGGACAGGGGGCGAGAAGTGGCTGAAGCTTTCTTT. Encoded protein: CSASGFRDRGREVAEAFF.

The V call is TRBV5-1, the J call TRBJ2-5, with 13 positions matching TRBD2. Per germline, CDR1 SGHRS and CDR2 YFSETQ. The V gene end was trimmed by 4 bases and the J gene end by 5 bases; junction bases not matched to a gene: 8. This CDR3 region has 16 residues. The CDR3 DNA is TGCGCCAGCAGCAAACCGACTAGCGGGGGGCCCGAGACCCAGTACTTC. Translating it yields CASSKPTSGGPETQYF.

This chain links TRBV4-1 with TRBJ1-2, with D possibly matching TRBD1 (5 bases). The germline V gene has CDR1 MGHRA and CDR2 YSYEKL. The length of the CDR3 is 15 residues. Trimming stripped 4 bases from V and 2 bases from J, with 14 bases between. In DNA form, the CDR3 reads TGCGCCAGCAGCCCACGACAACGGGGGAACTATGGCTACACCTTC. Translation: CASSPRQRGNYGYTF.

The rearrangement links TRBV28 to TRBJ1-2; 9 positions match TRBD1. Losses at the gene ends were 5 bases for V and 6 bases for J; bases not matched to a gene: 7. There are 14 residues in the CDR3. From germline, CDR1 is MDHEN and CDR2 SYDVKM. The CDR3 is CASSPPGTGNGYTF. The CDR3 DNA reads TGTGCCAGCAGTCCACCCGGGACAGGGAATGGCTACACCTTC.